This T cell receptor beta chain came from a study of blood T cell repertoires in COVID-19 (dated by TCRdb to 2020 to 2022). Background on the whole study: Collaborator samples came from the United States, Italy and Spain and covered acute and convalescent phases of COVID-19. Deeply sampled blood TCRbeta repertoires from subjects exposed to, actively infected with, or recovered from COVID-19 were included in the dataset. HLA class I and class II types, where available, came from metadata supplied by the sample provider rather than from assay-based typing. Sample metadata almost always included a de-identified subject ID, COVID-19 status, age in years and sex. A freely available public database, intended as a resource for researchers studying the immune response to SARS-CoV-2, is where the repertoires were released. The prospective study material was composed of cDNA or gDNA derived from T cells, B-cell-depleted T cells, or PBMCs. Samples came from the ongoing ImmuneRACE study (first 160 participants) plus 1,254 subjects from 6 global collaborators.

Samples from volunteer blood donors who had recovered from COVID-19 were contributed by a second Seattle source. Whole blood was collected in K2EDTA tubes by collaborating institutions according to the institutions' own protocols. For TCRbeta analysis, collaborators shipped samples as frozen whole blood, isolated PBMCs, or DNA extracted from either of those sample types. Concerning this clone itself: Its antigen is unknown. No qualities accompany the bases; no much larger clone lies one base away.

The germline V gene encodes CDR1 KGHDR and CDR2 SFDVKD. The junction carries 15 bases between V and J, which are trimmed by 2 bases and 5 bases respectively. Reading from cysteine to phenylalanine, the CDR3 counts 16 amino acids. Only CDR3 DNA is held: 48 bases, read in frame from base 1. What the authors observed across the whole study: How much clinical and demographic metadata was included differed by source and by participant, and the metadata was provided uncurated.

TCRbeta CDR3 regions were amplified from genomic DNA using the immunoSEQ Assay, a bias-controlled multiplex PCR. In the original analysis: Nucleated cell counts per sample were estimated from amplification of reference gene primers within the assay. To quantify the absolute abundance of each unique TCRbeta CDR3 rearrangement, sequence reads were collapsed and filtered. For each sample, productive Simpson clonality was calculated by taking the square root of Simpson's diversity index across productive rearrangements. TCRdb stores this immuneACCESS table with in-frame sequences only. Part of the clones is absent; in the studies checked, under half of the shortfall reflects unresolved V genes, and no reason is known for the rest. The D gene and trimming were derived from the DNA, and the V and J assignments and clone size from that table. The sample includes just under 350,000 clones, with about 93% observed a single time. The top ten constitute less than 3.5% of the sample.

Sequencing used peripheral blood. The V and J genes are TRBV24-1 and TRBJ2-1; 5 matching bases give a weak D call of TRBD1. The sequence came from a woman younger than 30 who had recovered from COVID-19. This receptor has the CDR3 CATSDWASGAHNEQFF. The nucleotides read TGTGCCACCAGTGATTGGGCTAGTGGGGCACACAATGAGCAGTTCTTC.